This T cell receptor beta chain derives from a study of control samples from healthy donors and cancer patients (dated by TCRdb to 2020 to 2022). Concerning this clone: Its antigen is unknown. It has no much larger one-base neighbor in the sample; base qualities were not kept.

Library method: the immunoSEQ multiplex PCR assay. This immuneACCESS table, as held by TCRdb, lists in-frame sequences with V and J called but not all clones. Of the missing ones, under half trace to an unresolved V gene in checked studies; the others have no known cause. This sample is represented by about 100,000 clones; around nine tenths of them were singletons. The leading ten clones occupy more than 7% of the sample. The CDR3 goes from the cysteine to the phenylalanine over 14 residues. CDR3 DNA is the only sequence kept; it has 42 bases, read in frame from the first base. Via the germline V gene (reference sequence), CDR1 is SGHNT and CDR2 YYREEE. A distance of 9 bases separates the germline ends of V and J, which lose 3 bases and 0 bases respectively.

This sequence was found in a man under 40 in good health. The specimen sequenced was blood. The sequence links TRBV5-4 to TRBJ1-2; matching of 5 bases hints at TRBD1 as the D gene. The nucleotide sequence reads TGTGCCAGCAGCTCCGGGGGGACTAACTATGGCTACACCTTC. It translates to CASSSGGTNYGYTF.